This entry features one T cell receptor (beta chain) sequence. As yet, its antigen is unknown. The length of the CDR3 is 15 residues. V shed 6 bases and J 5 bases; nucleotides not matched to a gene: 11. Germline CDR1 reads MNHNY; CDR2 reads SVGAGI (reference sequence). This sample was taken from a study of graft-versus-host responses after intestinal transplantation. The overall study: Grafts that recipients had were multivisceral, liver-intestinal, or isolated intestinal transplants. All of the recipients had induction that used anti-thymocyte globulin, then tacrolimus and steroids for 2 to 3 years.

TCRdb's copy holds only in-frame clones and misses some; the assay was immunoSEQ multiplex PCR. The sample holds some 90,000 clones, over 80% seen once. General study findings and limits: Declines in HvG clones occurring early post-transplant were associated with peak circulating GvH clone levels. GvH clones were identified in recipient marrow, with some first appearing in ileum or blood.

The sequencing used unstimulated CD8+ T cells sorted from spleen or lymph node cells, collected before intestinal transplant. J is TRBJ2-5 and V is TRBV6-6; 8 nucleotides match TRBD1. The TCR comes from a human donor who received an intestinal transplant. In DNA, the CDR3 is TGTGCCAGCAGGGGACGGACAGGGCGCGGGGAGACCCAGTACTTC. Its protein product is CASRGRTGRGETQYF.